Following are 21 T cell receptor beta chains from one sample sequenced in a study of shared clonotypes between healthy human individuals (dated by TCRdb to about 2020). Libraries were prepared through the immunoSEQ multiplex PCR assay. TCRdb limited this immuneACCESS table to in-frame rearrangements with V and J called. A share of clones is missing; checked studies link under half to unresolved V genes, and the rest is unexplained. In this sample the table shows 1,400,000 or so clones, approximately 98.5% of which occur a single time. Jointly, the top ten make up under 0.45% of the sample. Specimen: naive CD4+ T cells sorted from blood. The cell subset or site label on this specimen signifies: CD45RA+ positively selected. The source is a man aged 30 to 45 in good health.

The chain joins TRBV6-5 to TRBJ1-3; tentative D call: TRBD1 (6 bases). Germline assignment: CDR1 MNHEY and CDR2 SVGAGI. The CDR3 runs to 16 residues. The V end lost 0 bases, the J end lost 5 bases, and 14 bases lay between the germline ends. CDR3 amino acids: CASSYSLDSTRNTIYF. DNA of the CDR3: TGTGCCAGCAGTTACTCTTTGGACAGCACCCGAAACACCATATATTTT.

The rearrangement joins TRBV7-6 to TRBJ1-3; unclear D gene. The germline V gene encodes CDR1 SGHVS and CDR2 FNYEAQ. Trimming took 5 bases from V and 1 from J, leaving 12 bases between them. This CDR3 is built from 15 residues. The CDR3 sequence is CASSPWGSSGNTIYF. In nucleotides, the CDR3 is TGTGCCAGCAGCCCATGGGGTTCGTCTGGAAACACCATATATTTT.

The rearrangement joins TRBV5-1 to TRBJ2-7, with 7 nucleotides matching TRBD2. The germline V gene has CDR1 SGHRS and CDR2 YFSETQ. With V trimmed by 4 bases and J by 3 bases, 10 bases remained unmatched. This CDR3 has 15 amino acids. CDR3 DNA: TGCGCCAGCAGCCCCGGAGCTAGCGGATACTACGAGCAGTACTTC. Translating it yields CASSPGASGYYEQYF.

The V gene is TRBV11-3, the J gene TRBJ2-3; 8 bases align to TRBD2. The CDR3 has 15 residues. J was trimmed by 1 base and V by 3 bases; bases with no gene match: 3. Germline V gene data show CDR1 as SGHNT and CDR2 as YENEEA. CDR3 region: CASSFGREGTDTQYF. DNA for the CDR3: TGTGCCAGCAGCTTTGGGCGGGAGGGCACAGATACGCAGTATTTT.

V is TRBV2 and J is TRBJ2-7, with D tentatively TRBD1 (5 bases). V was clipped by 7 bases and J by 0 bases, with 13 bases between them. This CDR3 contains 14 residues. Germline CDR1 and CDR2: SNHLY and FYNNEI. CDR3 in amino acids: CASKDTGFSYEQYF. CDR3 sequence (DNA): TGTGCCAGCAAGGACACCGGGTTCTCCTACGAGCAGTACTTC.

The chain joins TRBV7-2 to TRBJ2-7; 8 bases are a match to TRBD2. The length of the CDR3 is 16 residues. V was clipped by 0 bases and J by 3 bases; unmatched bases: 7. Germline V lookup: CDR1 SGHTA, CDR2 FQGNSA. The DNA of the CDR3 is TGTGCCAGCAGCTTAGCAGCCGGGACTAGGTACTACGAGCAGTACTTC. Residues: CASSLAAGTRYYEQYF.

The CDR3 DNA reads as TGTGCCAGTAGTATATTGGGAGCGAACACTGAAGCTTTCTTT. Translation gives CASSILGANTEAFF. The V gene is TRBV19, the J gene TRBJ1-1; D remains unclear. CDR1 and CDR2 (germline): LNHDA, SQIVND (reference sequence). CDR3 size: 14 residues. Trimming left V 2 bases short and J 1 base short, with 8 bases between.

This clone was found once. The gene calls are TRBV7-7 and TRBJ2-5; D perhaps matches TRBD2 (6 bases). This CDR3 spans 14 amino acids. The V and J ends lost 6 bases and 9 bases respectively, with 20 bases between them. Germline V CDR1 and CDR2: SSHAT, FNYEAQ (reference sequence). CDR3 region: CASSTGTGIEAQYF. CDR3 DNA sequence: TGTGCCAGCAGTACCGGGACTGGGATTGAGGCCCAGTACTTC.

J is TRBJ2-5 and V is TRBV5-5; unclear D gene. The germline V gene has CDR1 SGHKS and CDR2 YYEKEE (reference sequence). This CDR3 is 12 amino acids long. The germline V and J ends were trimmed by 2 bases and 2 bases, with 4 bases remaining between them. This CDR3 reads CASSFGQETQYF. The CDR3 nucleotides read TGTGCCAGCAGCTTTGGGCAAGAGACCCAGTACTTC.

The V call is TRBV12-1, the J call TRBJ1-2; the tabulated D call, TRBD1, remains unverified against the DNA. TRBV12-1 is reported as a pseudogene. There are 20 residues in the CDR3. This CDR3 is CASSFALRTGQGCASYGYTF. In DNA form, the CDR3 reads TGTGCCAGCAGCTTTGCCCTGCGGACGGGACAGGGGTGCGCTAGCTATGGCTACACCTTC.

V is TRBV30 and J is TRBJ2-1; D remains ambiguous. This CDR3 is built from 12 residues. V gave up 0 bases and J gave up 10 bases, with 10 bases separating them. The germline V gene has CDR1 GTSNPN and CDR2 SVGIG (reference sequence). The CDR3 DNA is TGTGCCTGGAGTGTAAGGCTAGAGGAGCAGTTCTTC. It yields the protein CAWSVRLEEQFF. The complete variable domain, with remaining parts taken from reference TRBV30 and TRBJ2-1, reads SQTIHQWPATLVQPVGSPLSLECTVEGTSNPNLYWYRQAAGRGLQLLFYSVGIGQISSEVPQNLSASRPQDRQFILSSKKLLLSDSGFYLCAWSVRLEEQFFGPGTRLTVL.

The chain employs TRBV28 and TRBJ1-1; perhaps TRBD1 as D (5 bases). Germline V gives CDR1 MDHEN, CDR2 SYDVKM. V lost 5 bases and J lost 1, with 11 bases in between. This CDR3 has 14 residues. The CDR3, as DNA: TGTGCCAGCAGTCGGGGTGGGGCGAACACTGAAGCTTTCTTT. Its protein is CASSRGGANTEAFF.

The J gene is TRBJ2-1, the V gene TRBV6-1, with D tentatively TRBD1 or TRBD2 (6 bases each). Germline lookup yields CDR1 MNHNS and CDR2 SASEGT. CDR3 size: 13 residues. V shed 4 bases and J shed 10 bases, with 14 bases lying between them. CDR3 protein: CASSAGASREQFF. CDR3 nucleotides: TGTGCCAGCAGTGCGGGGGCCAGTAGGGAGCAGTTCTTC.

The rearrangement joins TRBV7-8 to TRBJ2-1, with D possibly matching TRBD2 (6 bases). This CDR3 is built from 17 residues. The V end lost 5 bases, the J end lost 3 bases, and 20 bases lay between the germline ends. Looked up from germline, CDR1 is SGHVS and CDR2 is FQNEAQ. CDR3 bases: TGTGCCAGCAGCCCCAGGGACTTTCCGATGGTCTACAATGAGCAGTTCTTC. It codes for CASSPRDFPMVYNEQFF.

V usage is TRBV29-1 and J usage is TRBJ2-5; D is undetermined. V lost 4 bases to trimming and J lost 0 bases, with 6 bases between them. In germline, CDR1 is SQVTM, CDR2 ANQGSEA. The CDR3 is 12 amino acids. CDR3 sequence (DNA): TGCAGCGTTGCTACCCACCAAGAGACCCAGTACTTC. It yields the protein CSVATHQETQYF.

The gene calls are TRBV10-3 and TRBJ2-3, with D perhaps given as TRBD1 or TRBD2 (7 bases each). Germline V CDR1 and CDR2: ENHRY, SYGVKD. CDR3 length equals 16 residues. V lost 6 bases to trimming and J lost 0 bases, with 16 bases between them. The CDR3 coding sequence is TGTGCCATCAGGGGGGGGGACAGAGCTAGCACAGATACGCAGTATTTT. Translating it yields CAIRGGDRASTDTQYF.

This clone has a single count. The V gene is TRBV5-1, the J gene TRBJ1-4; 7 positions agree with TRBD1. Germline CDR1 and CDR2: SGHRS and YFSETQ. V gave up 0 bases and J gave up 7 bases; unmatched junction bases: 6. The CDR3 extends over 15 amino acids. The chain's CDR3 is CASSLGVQGSEKLFF. CDR3 nucleotides: TGCGCCAGCAGCTTGGGGGTACAGGGGAGTGAAAAACTGTTTTTT.

The V and J genes are TRBV10-2 and TRBJ2-2; tentatively, D is TRBD1 (6 bases). V lost 4 bases to trimming and J lost 0 bases, with 18 bases between them. Germline loops: CDR1 WSHSY, CDR2 SAAADI. This CDR3 region has 18 residues. The CDR3 loop reads CASSARTGFFANTGELFF. The CDR3 DNA reads TGCGCCAGCAGTGCCAGAACAGGGTTTTTTGCGAACACCGGGGAGCTGTTTTTT.

The chain joins TRBV14 to TRBJ2-3; 7 bases align to TRBD2. CDR1 is SGHDN, CDR2 FVKESK, per germline. This CDR3 contains 20 residues. V was pared by 2 bases and J by 4 bases, with 21 bases of the junction left unmatched. The DNA for the CDR3 is TGTGCCAGCAGCCAACATAGACGAGTTGGCGGGAGAGGGAGGGCAGATACGCAGTATTTT. Its translation: CASSQHRRVGGRGRADTQYF.

The genes are TRBV7-2 and TRBJ2-7; possibly TRBD2 for D (5 bases). Germline CDR1 reads SGHTA; CDR2 reads FQGNSA. The V end was cut by 2 bases, the J end by 2 bases, with 10 bases between. This CDR3 is built from 14 residues. The CDR3 coding sequence is TGTGCCAGCAGCTTATCGCCTAGCCCCTACGAGCAGTACTTC. It codes for CASSLSPSPYEQYF. The full variable domain, its missing parts supplied by reference TRBV7-2 and TRBJ2-7, is GAGVSQSPSNKVTEKGKDVELRCDPISGHTALYWYRQSLGQGLEFLIYFQGNSAPDKSGLPSDRFSAERTGGSVSTLTIQRTQQEDSAVYLCASSLSPSPYEQYFGPGTRLTVT.

The chain joins TRBV5-1 to TRBJ2-1, with D uncertain. V was cut by 0 bases and J by 12 bases, with 16 bases left in between. This CDR3 contains 14 residues. Germline V gives CDR1 SGHRS, CDR2 YFSETQ. The CDR3 nucleotides are TGCGCCAGCAGCTTGGACTCCACAAGTGATCGGCAGTTCTTC. It codes for CASSLDSTSDRQFF.